This entry lists 8 T cell receptor beta chains sequenced from one sample in a study of response to subunit inactivated influenza vaccine. From the RT-PCR reads, TCRdb called clonotypes with MiXCR, one entry per CDR3 protein. The sample has 200,000 to 300,000 distinct CDR3 sequences; 10% to 15% are singletons. The sequenced sample was non-naive T cells sorted from PBMCs, obtained around 14 days before vaccination. These receptors were obtained from a man between 50 and 59 years old who received an inactivated influenza vaccine.

In this sample, this clonotype turned up a few times. V usage is TRBV4-2 and J usage is TRBJ2-6, with TRBD2 identical over 8 bases. This CDR3 region has 19 residues. Germline CDR1 is LGHNA and CDR2 is YNFKEQ. Losses at the gene ends were 4 bases for V and 4 bases for J; bases not matched to a gene: 15. The CDR3 protein is CASSRSGAGRRTGANVLTF. CDR3 sequence (DNA): TGTGCCAGCAGCCGTAGCGGGGCGGGGAGGAGGACGGGGGCCAACGTCCTGACTTTC.

This chain connects TRBV14 to TRBJ2-1; 7 bases line up with TRBD2. The J segment lost 7 bases and the V segment lost 1 base, leaving 4 bases of the junction unmatched. This CDR3 contains 14 residues. The V gene's germline CDR1 is SGHDN and CDR2 FVKESK. For the CDR3, the DNA is TGTGCCAGCAGCCAAGGGTGGGGGGGGAATGAGCAGTTCTTC. Translation: CASSQGWGGNEQFF.

This clonotype was recorded many times. This chain uses TRBV7-2 with TRBJ2-1; 8 bases align to TRBD2. V gave up 0 bases and J gave up 4 bases; unmatched junction bases: 11. Germline-derived CDR1 and CDR2 are SGHTA and FQGNSA. The CDR3 extends over 18 amino acids. CDR3 coding DNA: TGTGCCAGCAGCTTAGCGCATTTACGAACTAGCGGATACAATGAGCAGTTCTTC. Its protein is CASSLAHLRTSGYNEQFF.

This clonotype was seen a handful of times. This chain links TRBV7-2 with TRBJ2-5; TRBD2 matches 7 bases. Germline trimming cut 5 bases from V and 1 base from J; bases unmatched to any gene: 7. The germline V gene encodes CDR1 SGHTA and CDR2 FQGNSA. The CDR3 has 15 amino acids. The CDR3 nucleotides read TGTGCCAGCAGCACCGGGGGACTACGCCAAGAGACCCAGTACTTC. It is translated as CASSTGGLRQETQYF.

This clonotype came up many times. The gene calls are TRBV11-2 and TRBJ2-1; 9 bases line up with TRBD2. V trimming: 2 bases; J trimming: 6 bases; junction bases outside the gene matches: 14. Germline V gives CDR1 SGHAT, CDR2 FQNNGV. The CDR3 consists of 18 residues. CDR3 loop: CASSLLAGGLSASNEQFF. The CDR3 coding sequence is TGTGCCAGCAGCTTACTTGCGGGGGGGCTCTCCGCATCCAATGAGCAGTTCTTC. Drawing the rest from reference TRBV11-2 and TRBJ2-1, the complete variable domain is EAGVAQSPRYKIIEKRQSVAFWCNPISGHATLYWYQQILGQGPKLLIQFQNNGVVDDSQLPKDRFSAERLKGVDSTLKIQPAKLEDSAVYLCASSLLAGGLSASNEQFFGPGTRLTVL.

The rearrangement links TRBV7-6 to TRBJ2-2; 7 bases fit TRBD1. V gave up 5 bases and J gave up 4 bases; unmatched junction bases: 7. The length of the CDR3 is 15 residues. CDR1 is SGHVS and CDR2 is FNYEAQ in the germline V gene. CDR3 protein: CASSPGQVITGELFF. As DNA, the CDR3 is TGTGCCAGCAGCCCTGGACAGGTGATCACCGGGGAGCTGTTTTTT.

The V gene is TRBV7-9, the J gene TRBJ1-1; D gene unclear. Trimming left V 0 bases short and J 11 bases short, with 13 bases between. CDR3 length equals 13 residues. Per germline, CDR1 SEHNR and CDR2 FQNEAQ (reference sequence). DNA for the CDR3: TGTGCCAGCAGCTTAGCCTCGGCGACCGTGGCTTTCTTT. This codes for CASSLASATVAFF.

This clonotype was counted a few times. This chain links TRBV5-1 with TRBJ2-1; D ambiguous. The CDR3 totals 16 residues. Trimming removed 0 bases from V and 8 bases from J, with 18 bases in between. The germline V gene encodes CDR1 SGHRS and CDR2 YFSETQ. The CDR3 DNA reads as TGCGCCAGCAGCTTGGCCTTCGGACCCCCAGGCGATGAGCAGTTCTTC. Protein product: CASSLAFGPPGDEQFF.